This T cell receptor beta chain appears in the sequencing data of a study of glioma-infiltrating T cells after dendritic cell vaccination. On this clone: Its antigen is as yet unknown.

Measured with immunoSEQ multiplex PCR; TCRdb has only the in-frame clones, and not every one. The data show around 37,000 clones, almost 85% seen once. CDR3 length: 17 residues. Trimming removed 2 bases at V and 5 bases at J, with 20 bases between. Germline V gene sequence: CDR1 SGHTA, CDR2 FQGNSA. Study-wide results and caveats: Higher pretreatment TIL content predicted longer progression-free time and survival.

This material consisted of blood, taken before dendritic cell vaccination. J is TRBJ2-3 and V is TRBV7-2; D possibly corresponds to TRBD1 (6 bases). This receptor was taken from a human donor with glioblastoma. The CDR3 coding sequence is TGTGCCAGCAGCTTAAGCCGGCGACAGGTTTCGGTAGATACGCAGTATTTT. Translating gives CASSLSRRQVSVDTQYF.